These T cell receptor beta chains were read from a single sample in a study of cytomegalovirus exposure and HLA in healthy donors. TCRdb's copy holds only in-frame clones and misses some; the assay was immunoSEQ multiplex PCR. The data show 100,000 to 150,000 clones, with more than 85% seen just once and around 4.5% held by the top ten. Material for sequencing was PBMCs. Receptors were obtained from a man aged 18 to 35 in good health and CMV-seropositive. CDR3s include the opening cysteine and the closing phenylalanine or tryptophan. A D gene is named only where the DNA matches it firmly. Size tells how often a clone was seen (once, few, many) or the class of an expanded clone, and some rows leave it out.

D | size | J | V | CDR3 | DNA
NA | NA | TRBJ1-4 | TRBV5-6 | CASSLDRGPNEKLFF | TGTGCCAGCAGCTTGGATCGAGGGCCTAATGAAAAACTGTTTTTT
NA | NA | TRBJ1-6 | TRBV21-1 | CASSKDSSYNSPLHF | TGTGCCAGCAGCAAAGACAGCTCCTATAATTCACCCCTCCACTTT
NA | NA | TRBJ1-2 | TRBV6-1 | CATTTGGGIYGYTF | TGTGCCACCACCACCGGGGGAGGGATCTATGGCTACACCTTC
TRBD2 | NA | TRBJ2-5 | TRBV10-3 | CAISESTSGGQETQYF | TGTGCCATCAGTGAGTCTACTAGCGGGGGCCAAGAGACCCAGTACTTC
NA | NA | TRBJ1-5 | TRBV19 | CASILQGQPQHF | TGTGCCAGTATTTTACAGGGCCAGCCCCAGCATTTT
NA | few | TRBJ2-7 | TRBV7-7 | CASSFSQGYEQYF | TGTGCTAGCAGCTTCTCACAGGGCTACGAGCAGTACTTC
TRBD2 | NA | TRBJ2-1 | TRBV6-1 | CASSATSGGRNEQFF | TGTGCCAGCAGTGCGACTAGCGGGGGCCGGAATGAGCAGTTCTTC
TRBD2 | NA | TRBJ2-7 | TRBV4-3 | CASSQDWGGYEQYF | TGCGCCAGCAGCCAAGATTGGGGGGGCTACGAGCAGTACTTC
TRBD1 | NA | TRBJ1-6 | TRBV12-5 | CASAQQGARNSPLHF | TGTGCTAGTGCTCAACAGGGGGCGAGAAATTCACCCCTCCACTTT
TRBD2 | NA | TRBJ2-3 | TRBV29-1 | CSVILAGGDTQYF | TGCAGCGTTATCCTAGCGGGGGGAGATACGCAGTATTTT
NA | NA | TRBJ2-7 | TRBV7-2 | CASSPRVSSYEQYF | TGTGCCAGCAGCCCCCGGGTTTCTTCCTACGAGCAGTACTTC
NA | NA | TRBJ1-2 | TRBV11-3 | CASRRRESLRDYTF | TGTGCCAGCAGGCGTCGGGAATCCCTTAGGGACTACACCTTC
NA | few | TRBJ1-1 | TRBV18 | CASSQGDTEAFF | TGTGCCAGCTCACAGGGGGACACTGAAGCTTTCTTT
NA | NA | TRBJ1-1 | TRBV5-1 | CASSPSGGLNTEAFF | TGCGCCAGCAGCCCGTCGGGGGGGCTGAACACTGAAGCTTTCTTT
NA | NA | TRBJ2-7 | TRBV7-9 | CASSFGGEQYF | TGTGCCAGCAGTTTCGGCGGCGAGCAGTACTTC
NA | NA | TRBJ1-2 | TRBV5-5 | CASSLEVQNGYTF | TGTGCCAGCAGCTTGGAGGTACAGAATGGCTACACCTTC
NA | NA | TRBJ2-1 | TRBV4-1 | CASSQDGTLGNEQFF | TGCGCCAGCAGCCAAGACGGGACTTTGGGCAATGAGCAGTTCTTC
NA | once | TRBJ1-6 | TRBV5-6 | CASSFTGNSPLHF | TGTGCCAGCAGCTTTACAGGGAATTCACCCCTCCACTTT
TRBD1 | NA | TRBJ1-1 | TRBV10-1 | CASQSGGQGDTEAFF | TGCGCCAGCCAAAGTGGAGGACAGGGGGACACTGAAGCTTTCTTT
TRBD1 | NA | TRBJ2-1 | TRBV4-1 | CASSQGLQGAAYNEQFF | TGCGCCAGCAGCCAAGGGTTACAGGGGGCGGCCTACAATGAGCAGTTCTTC
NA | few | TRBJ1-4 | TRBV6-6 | CASSYVGGSNEKLFF | TGTGCCAGCAGTTACGTTGGAGGCTCTAATGAAAAACTGTTTTTT
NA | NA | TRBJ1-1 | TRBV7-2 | CASSLEGGTFF | TGTGCCAGCAGCTTAGAGGGGGGGACTTTCTTT
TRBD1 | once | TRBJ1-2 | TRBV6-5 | CASSYWTGSNYGYTF | TGTGCCAGCAGTTACTGGACAGGGAGTAACTATGGCTACACCTTC
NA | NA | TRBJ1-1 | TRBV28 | CASLGGVATEAFF | TGTGCCAGCCTAGGGGGGGTGGCCACTGAAGCTTTCTTT
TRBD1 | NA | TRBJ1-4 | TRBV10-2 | CASREILQGGATNEKLFF | TGCGCCAGCAGGGAAATTTTACAGGGGGGTGCAACTAATGAAAAACTGTTTTTT